One sample yielded the 8 T cell receptor beta chains listed below, sequenced in a study of T cells in Graves' hyperthyroidism and ophthalmopathy. Amplified TCR beta CDR3 regions derived from RNA transcripts. The HTBI set primed first-round TCR CDR3 RT-PCR. TCRdb re-derived calls from the multiplex PCR reads in MiXCR, one entry per CDR3 protein. Of about 400,000 distinct CDR3 sequences listed, roughly 14% are singletons. Source material: blood. These receptors were taken from a woman younger than 30 with Graves' hyperthyroidism that later progressed to Graves' ophthalmopathy.

This clonotype was seen a handful of times. V and J are TRBV9 and TRBJ2-5; D possibly matches TRBD1 or TRBD2 (5 bases each). The CDR3 length is 14 residues. CDR1 is SGDLS, CDR2 YYNGEE, per germline. V was shortened by 0 bases and J by 5 bases, with 11 bases between the two germline ends. The CDR3 DNA reads as TGTGCCAGCAGCGTAGGCACATGGGGGGAGACCCAGTACTTC. As protein: CASSVGTWGETQYF.

The rearrangement links TRBV28 to TRBJ2-1, with D tentatively TRBD1 (5 bases). There are 13 residues in the CDR3. The V gene's germline CDR1 is MDHEN and CDR2 SYDVKM. Between the trimmed V and J ends, which lost 2 bases and 6 bases, there was a span of 8 bases. Written as DNA, the CDR3 is TGTGCCAGCAGTTTAGGGGCTCCCAATGAGCAGTTCTTC. Its protein product is CASSLGAPNEQFF.

In this sample, this clonotype turned up many times. The rearrangement joins TRBV25-1 to TRBJ2-7; 12 bases align to TRBD1. V shed 8 bases, J shed 7 bases, and the junction held 9 bases outside the gene matches. Germline CDR1 MGHDK, CDR2 SYGVNS. This CDR3 is 14 amino acids long. CDR3 loop: CASLGQGAREEQYF. CDR3 sequence (DNA): TGTGCCAGCTTGGGACAGGGGGCGCGGGAAGAGCAGTACTTC.

This clonotype was found many times. This chain links TRBV28 with TRBJ2-2; 8 bases align to TRBD1. In germline, CDR1 is MDHEN, CDR2 SYDVKM. Germline trimming cut 6 bases from V and 1 base from J; bases unmatched to any gene: 10. The CDR3 totals 17 residues. The DNA of the CDR3 is TGTGCCAGCAGCCCTATCGGACAGGGAATGAACACCGGGGAGCTGTTTTTT. Protein product: CASSPIGQGMNTGELFF.

This clonotype was detected a few times. The CDR3 region is CASTRSNTEAFF. As DNA, the CDR3 is TGTGCCAGCACTCGTTCGAACACTGAAGCTTTCTTT. The rearrangement joins TRBV6-1 to TRBJ1-1; D remains unclear. Per the germline V gene, CDR1 is MNHNS and CDR2 is SASEGT. V gave up 7 bases and J gave up 1 base, with 7 bases separating them. The CDR3 loop spans 12 amino acids.

A remark on this clonotype: A much bigger clone sits one base away, suggesting this may be a read error. V usage is TRBV6-2 or TRBV6-3 and J usage is TRBJ1-4; TRBD1 is a possible D gene (5 bases). The CDR3 totals 17 residues. Trimming removed 5 bases at V and 0 bases at J, with 16 bases between. Looked up from germline, CDR1 is MNHEY and CDR2 is SVGEGT. The DNA for the CDR3 is TGTGCCAGCAGTCACGCCGGGGGTTATCCAACTAATGAAAAACTGTTTTTT. Protein: CASSHAGGYPTNEKLFF.

V gene TRBV20-1 combines with J gene TRBJ2-7, with TRBD1 matching 8 bases. CDR3 length: 16 amino acids. CDR1 is DFQATT, CDR2 SNEGSKA, per germline (reference sequence). V lost 0 bases, J lost 0 bases, and 7 bases stayed unmatched. DNA for the CDR3: TGCAGTGCTAGAGAGGGCCGGGACAGGAGCTCCTACGAGCAGTACTTC. Translating gives CSAREGRDRSSYEQYF.

This clonotype was observed many times. The gene calls are TRBV6-2 or TRBV6-3 and TRBJ1-1; tentatively, D is TRBD1 (6 bases). The CDR3 contains 16 residues. V dropped 6 bases and J dropped 0 bases, with 17 bases sitting between them. Germline CDR1 and CDR2: MNHEY and SVGEGT. The CDR3 bases are TGTGCCAGCAGCTTTGATATCAGGGGCATGAACACTGAAGCTTTCTTT. Protein: CASSFDIRGMNTEAFF.